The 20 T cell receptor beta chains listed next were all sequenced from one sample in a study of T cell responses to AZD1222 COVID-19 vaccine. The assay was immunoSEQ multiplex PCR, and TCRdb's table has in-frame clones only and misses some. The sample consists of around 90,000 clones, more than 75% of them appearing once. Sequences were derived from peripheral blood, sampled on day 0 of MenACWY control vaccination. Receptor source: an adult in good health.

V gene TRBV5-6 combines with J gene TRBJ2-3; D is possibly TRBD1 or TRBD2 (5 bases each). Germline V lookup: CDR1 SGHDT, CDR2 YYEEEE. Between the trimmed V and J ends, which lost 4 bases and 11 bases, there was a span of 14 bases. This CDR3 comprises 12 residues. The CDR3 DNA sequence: TGTGCCAGCAGCCCTGGGACCCTGGGGCAGTATTTT. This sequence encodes CASSPGTLGQYF.

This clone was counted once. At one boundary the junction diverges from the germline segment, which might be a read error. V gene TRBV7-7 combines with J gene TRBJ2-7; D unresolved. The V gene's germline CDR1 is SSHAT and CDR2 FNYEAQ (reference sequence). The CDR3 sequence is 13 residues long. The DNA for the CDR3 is TGTGCTAGCAGAAGTAGCCTACTCTACGAGCAGTACTTC. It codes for CASRSSLLYEQYF. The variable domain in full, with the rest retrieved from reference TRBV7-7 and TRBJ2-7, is GAGVSQSPRYKVTKRGQDVTLRCDPISSHATLYWYQQALGQGPEFLTYFNYEAQPDKSGLPSDRFSAERPEGSISTLTIQRTEQRDSAMYRCASRSSLLYEQYFGPGTRLTVT.

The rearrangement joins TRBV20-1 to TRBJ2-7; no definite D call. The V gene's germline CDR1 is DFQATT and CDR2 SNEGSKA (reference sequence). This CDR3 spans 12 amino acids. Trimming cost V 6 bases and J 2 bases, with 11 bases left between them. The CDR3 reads CSASISAYEQYF. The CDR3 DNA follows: TGCAGTGCGAGTATCAGTGCCTACGAGCAGTACTTC.

CDR3 sequence: CASSLGSNQPQHF. Here the CDR3 DNA reads TGTGCCAGCAGCTTAGGGAGCAATCAGCCCCAGCATTTT. The chain uses TRBV13 and TRBJ1-5, with D hard to call. The V and J ends lost 0 bases and 1 base respectively, with 1 base between them. CDR3 length equals 13 residues. The germline V gene has CDR1 PRHDT and CDR2 FYEKMQ (reference sequence).

Here the CDR3 DNA reads TGCGCCAGCAGCTTGGATGCCGGGGGGCTCGGCGAAAAACTGTTTTTT. Its translation is CASSLDAGGLGEKLFF. The V gene is TRBV5-1, the J gene TRBJ1-4, with D tentatively TRBD1 (6 bases). Trimming shortened V by 0 bases and J by 8 bases, and 17 bases separated the two germline ends. CDR1 and CDR2 (germline): SGHRS, YFSETQ. This CDR3 is 16 amino acids long.

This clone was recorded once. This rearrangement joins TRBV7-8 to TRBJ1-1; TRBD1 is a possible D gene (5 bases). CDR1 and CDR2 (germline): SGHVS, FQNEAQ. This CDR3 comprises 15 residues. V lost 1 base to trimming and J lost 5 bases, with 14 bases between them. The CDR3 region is CASSLEGNAGTEAFF. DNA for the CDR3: TGTGCCAGCAGCTTAGAGGGGAACGCGGGTACTGAAGCTTTCTTT.

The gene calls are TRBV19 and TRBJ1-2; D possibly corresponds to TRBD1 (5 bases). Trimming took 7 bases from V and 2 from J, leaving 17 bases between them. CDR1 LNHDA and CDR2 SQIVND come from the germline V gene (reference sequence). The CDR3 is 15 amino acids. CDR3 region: CASIPGASHNYGYTF. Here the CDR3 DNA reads TGTGCCAGTATCCCCGGGGCTTCTCACAACTATGGCTACACCTTC.

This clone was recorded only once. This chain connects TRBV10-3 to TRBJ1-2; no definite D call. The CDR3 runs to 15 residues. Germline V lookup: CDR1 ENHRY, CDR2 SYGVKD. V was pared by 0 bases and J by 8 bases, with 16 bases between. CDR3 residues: CAISESSPSSEGYTF. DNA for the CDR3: TGTGCCATCAGTGAGTCGAGTCCCTCCAGTGAGGGCTACACCTTC.

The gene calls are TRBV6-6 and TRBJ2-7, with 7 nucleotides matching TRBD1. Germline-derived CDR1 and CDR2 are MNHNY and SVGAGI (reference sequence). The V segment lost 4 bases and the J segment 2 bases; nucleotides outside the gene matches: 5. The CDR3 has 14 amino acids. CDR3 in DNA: TGTGCCAGCAGTTCGGGACAGAAGACCTACGAGCAGTACTTC. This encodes CASSSGQKTYEQYF.

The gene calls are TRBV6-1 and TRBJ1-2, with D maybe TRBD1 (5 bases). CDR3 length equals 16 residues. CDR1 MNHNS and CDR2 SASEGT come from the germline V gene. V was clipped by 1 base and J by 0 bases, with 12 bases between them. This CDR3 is CASSEGSGTSNYGYTF. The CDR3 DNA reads TGTGCCAGCAGTGAAGGATCAGGGACCTCTAACTATGGCTACACCTTC.

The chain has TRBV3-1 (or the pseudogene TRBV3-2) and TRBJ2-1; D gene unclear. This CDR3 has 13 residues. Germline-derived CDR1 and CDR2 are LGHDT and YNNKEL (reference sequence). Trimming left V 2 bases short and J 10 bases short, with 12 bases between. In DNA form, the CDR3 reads TGTGCCAGCAGCCAAACTGCCGCCCTGGAGCAGTTCTTC. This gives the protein CASSQTAALEQFF.

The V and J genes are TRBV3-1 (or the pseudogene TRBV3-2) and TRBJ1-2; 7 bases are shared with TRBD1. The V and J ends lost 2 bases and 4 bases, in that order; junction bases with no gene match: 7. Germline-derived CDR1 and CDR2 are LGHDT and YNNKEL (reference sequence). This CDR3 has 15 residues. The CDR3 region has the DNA TGTGCCAGCAGCCAATCAGGGGGGGCTACCTATGGCTACACCTTC. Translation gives CASSQSGGATYGYTF.

In DNA, the CDR3 is TGTGCCAGCTCACCAGACGTGGGGACTGAAGCTTTCTTT. The encoded protein is CASSPDVGTEAFF. This sequence joins TRBV18 and TRBJ1-1; D gene unclear. Germline CDR1 reads KGHSH; CDR2 reads LQKENI. The V end lost 2 bases, the J end lost 5 bases, and 9 bases lay between the germline ends. The CDR3 is 13 residues long.

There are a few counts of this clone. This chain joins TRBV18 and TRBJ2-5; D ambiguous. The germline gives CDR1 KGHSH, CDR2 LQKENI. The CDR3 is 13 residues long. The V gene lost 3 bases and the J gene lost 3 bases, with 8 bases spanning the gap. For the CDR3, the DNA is TGTGCCAGCTCACCCTACGGAGAAGAGACCCAGTACTTC. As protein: CASSPYGEETQYF.

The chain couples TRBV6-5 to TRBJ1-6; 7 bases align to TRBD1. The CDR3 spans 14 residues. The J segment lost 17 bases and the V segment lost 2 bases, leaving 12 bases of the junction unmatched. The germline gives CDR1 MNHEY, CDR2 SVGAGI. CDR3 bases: TGTGCCAGCAGTTACACAGACATGAGGGGGCCCTTCCACTTT. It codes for CASSYTDMRGPFHF.

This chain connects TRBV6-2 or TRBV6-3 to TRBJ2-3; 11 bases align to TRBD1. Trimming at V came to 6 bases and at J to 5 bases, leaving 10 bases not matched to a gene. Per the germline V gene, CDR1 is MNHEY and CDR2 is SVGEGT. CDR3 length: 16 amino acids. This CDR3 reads CASSPRTGGAKDTQYF. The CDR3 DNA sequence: TGTGCCAGCAGCCCCCGGACAGGGGGCGCGAAAGATACGCAGTATTTT.

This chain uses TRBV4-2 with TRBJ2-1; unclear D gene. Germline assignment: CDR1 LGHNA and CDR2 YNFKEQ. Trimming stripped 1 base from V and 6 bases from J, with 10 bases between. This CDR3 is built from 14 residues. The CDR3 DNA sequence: TGTGCCAGCAGCCAAGTAGCTCGGGCCAATGAGCAGTTCTTC. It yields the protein CASSQVARANEQFF.

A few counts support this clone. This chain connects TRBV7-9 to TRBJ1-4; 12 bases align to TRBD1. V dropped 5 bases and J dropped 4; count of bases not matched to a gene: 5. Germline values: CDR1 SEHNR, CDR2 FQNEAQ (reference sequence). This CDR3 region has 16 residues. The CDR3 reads CASSTGTGGHNEKLFF. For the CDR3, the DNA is TGTGCCAGCAGCACCGGGACAGGGGGCCATAATGAAAAACTGTTTTTT.

For the CDR3, the DNA is TGTGCCAGCTCACCACCGGGCACTCTATATGGCTACACCTTC. Amino acids: CASSPPGTLYGYTF. This chain connects TRBV18 to TRBJ1-2; D remains ambiguous. CDR1 and CDR2 (germline): KGHSH, LQKENI. Deletions cut 0 bases from V and 5 bases from J, with 10 bases between. CDR3 length: 14 residues.

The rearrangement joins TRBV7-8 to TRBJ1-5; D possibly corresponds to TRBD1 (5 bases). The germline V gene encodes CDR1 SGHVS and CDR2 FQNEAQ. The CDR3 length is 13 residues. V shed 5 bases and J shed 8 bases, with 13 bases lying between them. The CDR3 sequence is CASSPSQGKPQHF. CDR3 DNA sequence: TGTGCCAGCAGCCCTAGCCAGGGAAAGCCCCAGCATTTT.